This TCR beta chain was identified during a study of blood T cell repertoires in COVID-19. This clone was seen just once. The ends were cut back, 7 bases at V and 8 bases at J, with 24 bases in the middle. This CDR3 comprises 16 residues. Germline values: CDR1 SNHLY, CDR2 FYNNEI. Method: immunoSEQ multiplex PCR; TCRdb's copy keeps in-frame clones and lacks some. The table records around 300,000 clones, 80% to 90% of them present only once. Sequencing was done on a sample of peripheral blood. The chain joins TRBV2 to TRBJ2-1; D unresolved. This receptor was obtained from a woman in her 50s with COVID-19, enrolled during active disease. CDR3 amino acids: CASTSIDAAVTDEQFF. CDR3 DNA sequence: TGTGCCAGCACCTCAATAGATGCGGCGGTGACCGATGAGCAGTTCTTC.